What follows is one TCR beta chain and its context. Its antigen is currently not known. No quality values exist for individual bases; no much larger clone is one base distant. This record belongs to a study of memory CD4+ T cells and cytomegalovirus serostatus (dated by TCRdb to between 2019 and 2020). Notes on the research overall: The cohort included some 35 healthy adults from Belgium, of whom 9 were CMV seropositive and roughly 24 were CMV seronegative. To replicate a published TCR-based CMV serostatus classifier, the study sequenced CD4+ memory TCRbeta repertoires from a Belgian cohort whose cytomegalovirus serostatus was known.

The CDR3 runs 16 residues from the cysteine to the phenylalanine. Only the CDR3 DNA is retained, 48 bases long and in frame from the first base. Looking up the germline V gene yields CDR1 MDHEN and CDR2 SYDVKM. V is clipped by 4 bases and J by 0 bases, and the sequence between their germline boundaries is 13 bases long. The full study reports these points: Of about 180 previously reported CMV-associated TCRbeta sequences, 55 to 75 appeared in the CD4+ memory repertoires, each in one to five individuals. Results were interpreted as suggesting that the CMV-associated TCR signature is largely present in the CD4+ memory repertoire. CMV serostatus prediction reached a median bootstrapped AUC of about 0.96 with the original framework and 0.91 with a US-trained random forest. Only CD4+CD45RO+ memory cells were sequenced, in contrast to the original study, in which naive and memory CD4+ and CD8+ populations were covered. On the Belgian cohort, the classifier based on the original framework reached a median bootstrapped AUC of 0.95, with a 95% CI of 0.76-1.00.

A FACSAria II was used to sort memory CD4+ T cells, defined as single viable CD3+CD4+CD8-CD45RO+ cells. CMV serostatus was assessed using a Roche Elecsys assay, by which serum IgG against CMV pp150, pp28, p38 and p52 was detected. Following thawing, total CD4+ T cells were enriched through positive selection using CD4 magnetic microbeads. The samples came from a different study that was designed specifically to examine the CD4+ T cell memory repertoire. Following standard operating procedures, peripheral blood mononuclear cells were isolated and cryopreserved, while serum was kept at -80 degrees C. CD3-PerCP (BW264/56), CD4-APC (RPA-T4), CD45RO-PE (UCHT1) and CD8-Pacific Orange (3B5) antibodies were used for staining, and non-viable cells were excluded with Sytox blue. Genomic DNA was extracted from sorted cells with the Quick-DNA Microprep Kit. Amplification of TCRbeta DNA was done with the immunoSEQ hsTCRbeta kit, following the protocol from the manufacturer. TCRbeta libraries were sequenced on an Illumina MiSeq instrument. From the authors' description of their analysis: Following removal of out-of-frame sequences, 2,204,828 distinct TCRbeta sequences were retained, with an average of approximately 69,000 per individual. Each individual was scored according to the count of 160 or so previously reported CMV-associated TCRbeta sequences and the total productive distinct TCRbeta count. A beta-binomial model was reimplemented in Python, and scikit-learn random forests with default parameters were trained on US cohort data. Classifier performance on the Belgian cohort was summarized as median AUC with percentile confidence intervals over 10,000 bootstrap iterations. TCRdb holds this immuneACCESS table with in-frame rearrangements only. Some clones are missing; in checked studies, unresolved V genes explain under half, and the rest has no known cause. V, J and clone size are taken as reported in that table, and D and trimming were inferred from the DNA itself. Present in this sample are around 49,000 clones, approximately 78% of which were seen just once. The ten most abundant clones make up around 0.61% of the sample.

Sequences were obtained from memory CD4+ T cells from blood. The chain links TRBV28 with TRBJ1-5; the D gene is not confidently resolved. The source of this sequence is an adult in good health and CMV-seronegative. The nucleotides read TGTGCCAGCAGTTACAGTTCCCTCTATAGCAATCAGCCCCAGCATTTT. Translated, it reads CASSYSSLYSNQPQHF. The variable domain in full, with residues beyond the CDR3 obtained from the reference TRBV28 and TRBJ1-5 genes, is DVKVTQSSRYLVKRTGEKVFLECVQDMDHENMFWYRQDPGLGLRLIYFSYDVKMKEKGDIPEGYSVSREKKERFSLILESASTNQTSMYLCASSYSSLYSNQPQHFGDGTRLSIL.